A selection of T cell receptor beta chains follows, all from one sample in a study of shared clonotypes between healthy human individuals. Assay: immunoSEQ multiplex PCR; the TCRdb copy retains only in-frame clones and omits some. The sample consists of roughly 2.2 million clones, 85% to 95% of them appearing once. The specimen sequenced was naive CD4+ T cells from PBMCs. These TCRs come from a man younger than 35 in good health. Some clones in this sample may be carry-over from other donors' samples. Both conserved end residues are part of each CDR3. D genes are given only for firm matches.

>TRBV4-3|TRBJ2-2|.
TGCGCCAGCAGCCAAGATCCCAGGGCCGGGGAGCTGTTTTTT
CASSQDPRAGELFF
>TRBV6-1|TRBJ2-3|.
TGTGCCAGCAGTGAAGTTCCCACAGATACGCAGTATTTT
CASSEVPTDTQYF
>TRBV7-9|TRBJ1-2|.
TGTGCCAGCAGCTTAGATGGACAGACTAACTATGGCTACACCTTC
CASSLDGQTNYGYTF
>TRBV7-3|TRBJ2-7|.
TGTGCCAGCAGCTTGGTGGAGAACGAGCAGTACTTC
CASSLVENEQYF
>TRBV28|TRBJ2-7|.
TGTGCCAGCAGTTTGGCCAGGAGCTCCTACGAGCAGTACTTC
CASSLARSSYEQYF
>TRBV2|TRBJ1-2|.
TGTGCCAGCAGCCCGGATGGAGGCTACACCTTC
CASSPDGGYTF
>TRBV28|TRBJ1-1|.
TGTGCCAGCAGTTTACGCAGGCTCACTGAAGCTTTCTTT
CASSLRRLTEAFF
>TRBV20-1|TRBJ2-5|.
TGCAGTGCTAGAGGAGGACTTATCCAGTACTTC
CSARGGLIQYF
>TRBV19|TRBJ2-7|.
TGTGCCACCCTAAGACAGGTTCCTAGCGGCCCCTACGAGCAGTACTTC
CATLRQVPSGPYEQYF
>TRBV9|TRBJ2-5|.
TGTGCCAGCAGCGTAGATCATGGGATCCGAGAGACCCAGTACTTC
CASSVDHGIRETQYF